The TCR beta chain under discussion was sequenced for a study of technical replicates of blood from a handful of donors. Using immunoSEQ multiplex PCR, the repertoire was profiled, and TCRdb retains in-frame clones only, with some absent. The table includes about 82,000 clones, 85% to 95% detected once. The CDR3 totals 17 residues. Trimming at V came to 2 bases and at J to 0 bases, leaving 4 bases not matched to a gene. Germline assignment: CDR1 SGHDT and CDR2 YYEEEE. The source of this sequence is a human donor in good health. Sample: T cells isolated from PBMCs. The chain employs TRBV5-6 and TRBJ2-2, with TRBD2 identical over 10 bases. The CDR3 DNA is TGTGCCAGCAGCTTCGCCGGGACTAGCGCGAACACCGGGGAGCTGTTTTTT. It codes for CASSFAGTSANTGELFF.